Each of the 31 T cell receptor beta chains below was sequenced from the same sample in a study of beta chain features in type 1 diabetes. These receptors lack a known antigen. Overall study results and limits: Shorter TCRB CDR3s, moderately but significantly so, marked every one of the four CD4+ subsets in Type 1 diabetes patients.

Reverse transcribing all isolated RNA meant expressed TCRB transcripts were sequenced. Repertoires were generated with immunoSEQ multiplex PCR, while TCRdb's copy carries only in-frame clones and drops some. This sample has roughly 400,000 clones, with over 9% found just once. Sequencing used central memory CD4+ T cells from blood. The origin of the receptors is a man aged 30 to 45 with type 1 diabetes.

This clone was observed a few times. The chain recombines TRBV28 with TRBJ1-1; D is ambiguous. Germline V gene sequence: CDR1 MDHEN, CDR2 SYDVKM. The V gene lost 6 bases and the J gene lost 9 bases, with 8 bases spanning the gap. The CDR3 is made up of 10 amino acids. CDR3 DNA: TGTGCCAGCAGCCACGGACAAGCTTTCTTT. Translation: CASSHGQAFF.

This clone was counted between two and nine times. The V gene is TRBV10-2, the J gene TRBJ1-2; TRBD1 is a possible D gene (5 bases). V lost 3 bases and J 4 bases, leaving 15 bases between the germline ends. The germline CDR1 and CDR2 sequences are WSHSY and SAAADI. The CDR3 consists of 15 residues. CDR3 nucleotides: TGCGCCAGCAGTGATACCGGGGCGCTCGGCTATGGCTACACCTTC. This codes for CASSDTGALGYGYTF.

The J gene is TRBJ2-7, the V gene TRBV18; 10 nucleotides agree with TRBD1. After removal of 6 bases from V and 3 bases from J, the junction contained 5 bases not matched to a gene. The CDR3 runs to 14 residues. Germline V gene sequence: CDR1 KGHSH, CDR2 LQKENI. CDR3 amino acids: CASSPGTGDYEQYF. Written as DNA, the CDR3 is TGTGCCAGCTCTCCCGGGACAGGGGACTACGAGCAGTACTTC.

The rearrangement links TRBV28 to TRBJ1-5; 7 bases line up with TRBD1. This CDR3 is 12 amino acids long. V gave up 3 bases and J gave up 12 bases; unmatched junction bases: 5. Germline CDR1 MDHEN, CDR2 SYDVKM. The CDR3 protein is CASSLWDSIQHF. As DNA, the CDR3 is TGTGCCAGCAGTTTGTGGGACAGCATCCAGCATTTT.

The sample holds many counts of this clone. This rearrangement joins TRBV7-9 to TRBJ2-4; tentative D call: TRBD1 (7 bases). There are 12 residues in the CDR3. Trimming removed 8 bases from V and 6 bases from J, with 11 bases in between. The germline V gene has CDR1 SEHNR and CDR2 FQNEAQ (reference sequence). The CDR3 loop reads CASQGGGNIQYF. The CDR3, as DNA: TGTGCCAGCCAGGGGGGTGGAAACATTCAGTACTTC.

A few counts support this clone. The rearrangement joins TRBV7-3 to TRBJ2-3; 7 positions agree with TRBD2. The CDR3 length is 14 residues. The junction had 11 bases not matched to a gene; V was cut back by 6 bases and J by 8 bases. Germline CDR1 is SGHTA and CDR2 is FQGTGA. The CDR3 sequence: CASSSGGSYGTQYF. The CDR3, as DNA: TGTGCCAGCAGTTCGGGCGGGAGTTACGGTACGCAGTATTTT.

This clone occurred a few times. This rearrangement joins TRBV7-2 to TRBJ2-1; TRBD2 is a possible D gene (5 bases). Trimming pared 6 bases from V and 7 bases from J, leaving 13 bases between. The germline V gene encodes CDR1 SGHTA and CDR2 FQGNSA. The CDR3 is 13 residues long. Here the CDR3 reads CASSLREENEQFF. The CDR3 bases are TGTGCCAGCAGTCTGAGGGAAGAGAATGAGCAGTTCTTC.

The J gene is TRBJ2-2, the V gene TRBV7-9, with TRBD1 matching 8 bases. The V segment lost 5 bases and the J segment 0 bases; nucleotides outside the gene matches: 2. The CDR3 spans 15 residues. Per the germline V gene, CDR1 is SEHNR and CDR2 is FQNEAQ (reference sequence). CDR3 sequence (DNA): TGTGCCAGCAGCCAGGACAGGGCGAACACCGGGGAGCTGTTTTTT. Protein: CASSQDRANTGELFF.

This clone showed up just a few times. The chain has TRBV4-2 and TRBJ2-7; TRBD2 agrees at 14 bases. CDR3 size: 16 residues. CDR1 is LGHNA, CDR2 YNFKEQ, per germline. Trimming at V came to 3 bases and at J to 5 bases, leaving 6 bases not matched to a gene. The DNA for the CDR3 is TGTGCCAGCAGCCAGACTAGCGGGGGGGTAGGGAACGAGCAGTACTTC. As protein: CASSQTSGGVGNEQYF.

The V gene is TRBV5-1, the J gene TRBJ1-6; no reliable D call. The CDR3 spans 15 residues. Germline lookup yields CDR1 SGHRS and CDR2 YFSETQ. V gave up 0 bases and J gave up 2 bases, with 6 bases separating them. CDR3: CASSLGATYNSPLHF. The CDR3 DNA reads TGCGCCAGCAGCTTGGGGGCCACCTATAATTCACCCCTCCACTTT.

A few counts support this clone. This chain joins TRBV9 and TRBJ1-1, with D possibly being TRBD1 (5 bases). The V and J ends lost 4 bases and 4 bases respectively, with 14 bases between them. Germline V CDR1 and CDR2: SGDLS, YYNGEE. The CDR3 is made up of 14 amino acids. In DNA, the CDR3 is TGTGCCAGCAGCCCCGGGACTGGTGGCACTGAAGCTTTCTTT. It specifies CASSPGTGGTEAFF.

The CDR3 nucleotides are TGCGCCAGCAGACCATTCCGCCAGGGCGGCTATGGCTACACCTTC. Translated, it gives CASRPFRQGGYGYTF. The V call is TRBV23-1, the J call TRBJ1-2; maybe TRBD1 (5 bases). TRBV23-1 is marked as an open reading frame, function uncertain. V was shortened by 6 bases and J by 4 bases, with 18 bases between the two germline ends. The CDR3 runs to 15 residues.

The chain links TRBV28 to TRBJ2-3, with 7 bases that match TRBD2. From germline, CDR1 is MDHEN and CDR2 SYDVKM. This CDR3 is 16 amino acids long. V gave up 5 bases and J gave up 1 base; unmatched junction bases: 9. The DNA for the CDR3 is TGTGCCAGCAGTCCCCCAGCGGCGGGAGGCACAGATACGCAGTATTTT. This sequence encodes CASSPPAAGGTDTQYF.

Ten or more counts support this clone. This chain joins TRBV6-1 and TRBJ1-1, with a possible D match to TRBD1 (6 bases). The length of the CDR3 is 16 residues. Looked up from germline, CDR1 is MNHNS and CDR2 is SASEGT. With 4 bases removed from V and 1 base from J, the gap between germline ends came to 16 bases. The CDR3 DNA is TGTGCCAGCAGTGCAACCGACAGGACGCCGAACACTGAAGCTTTCTTT. Translation: CASSATDRTPNTEAFF.

The chain carries TRBV2 and TRBJ2-3, with D possibly TRBD2 on 6 matching bases. Germline-derived CDR1 and CDR2 are SNHLY and FYNNEI. V was clipped by 3 bases and J by 1 base, with 8 bases between them. CDR3 length: 14 residues. CDR3 loop: CASSDSGRTDTQYF. The CDR3, as DNA: TGTGCCAGCAGTGATAGCGGCCGCACAGATACGCAGTATTTT. Looking up the rest from reference TRBV2 and TRBJ2-3 gives the full variable domain: EPEVTQTPSHQVTQMGQEVILRCVPISNHLYFYWYRQILGQKVEFLVSFYNNEISEKSEIFDDQFSVERPDGSNFTLKIRSTKLEDSAMYFCASSDSGRTDTQYFGPGTRLTVL.

This clone was recorded a few times. The rearrangement uses TRBV7-9 and TRBJ1-1; D is undetermined. CDR1 SEHNR and CDR2 FQNEAQ come from the germline V gene (reference sequence). CDR3 length equals 13 residues. V dropped 3 bases and J dropped 2 bases, with 7 bases sitting between them. The CDR3 sequence is CASSFEDNTEAFF. The CDR3 nucleotides read TGTGCCAGCAGCTTCGAAGACAACACTGAAGCTTTCTTT.

This clone was counted between two and nine times. The chain is built from TRBV5-1 and TRBJ2-5, with D possibly matching TRBD1 (6 bases). Germline CDR1 reads SGHRS; CDR2 reads YFSETQ. Trimming removed 5 bases at V and 2 bases at J, with 13 bases between. This CDR3 comprises 14 residues. CDR3 amino acids: CASSRQDPQETQYF. CDR3 coding DNA: TGCGCCAGCAGTCGACAGGATCCACAAGAGACCCAGTACTTC.

This clone was counted a few times. V usage is TRBV6-5 and J usage is TRBJ1-1, with no clear D. There are 13 residues in the CDR3. Germline V lookup: CDR1 MNHEY, CDR2 SVGAGI. V shed 0 bases and J shed 7 bases, with 9 bases lying between them. CDR3 nucleotide sequence: TGTGCCAGCAGTTACTCGTATAAGTTTGAAGCTTTCTTT. Its translation: CASSYSYKFEAFF.

This clone turned up a few times. The J gene is TRBJ1-2, the V gene TRBV7-9; a weak D match, TRBD1 (5 bases). The CDR3 length is 13 residues. V lost 7 bases, J lost 3 bases, and 12 bases lay in between. The germline gives CDR1 SEHNR, CDR2 FQNEAQ (reference sequence). CDR3 in DNA: TGTGCCAGCAACCTTCAGACAGACTATGGCTACACCTTC. Translating it yields CASNLQTDYGYTF.

This clone was counted a few times. The V call is TRBV2, the J call TRBJ2-7; D remains unclear. CDR1 is SNHLY, CDR2 FYNNEI, per germline. V gave up 9 bases and J gave up 3 bases, with 12 bases separating them. The CDR3 contains 12 residues. The CDR3 bases are TGTGCCAGTAAAAGCGACCTCTACGAGCAGTACTTC. Amino acid sequence: CASKSDLYEQYF.

The sample holds a few counts of this clone. The germline gene is not matched at one end of the junction; a read error may be the cause. The chain carries TRBV9 and TRBJ2-1; D is perhaps TRBD1 (6 bases). CDR1 is SGDLS and CDR2 is YYNGEE in the germline V gene. CDR3 length equals 13 residues. CDR3 sequence reads: CASSVVAGVDPIF. The CDR3 region has the DNA TGTGCCAGCAGCGTAGTCGCAGGGGTGGACCCAATCTTC.

This rearrangement joins TRBV7-3 to TRBJ1-1; D is possibly TRBD1 (5 bases). Trimming pared 5 bases from V and 4 bases from J, leaving 17 bases between. Germline CDR1 is SGHTA and CDR2 is FQGTGA. CDR3 length: 15 residues. The DNA for the CDR3 is TGTGCCAGCAGCCCCCTTAGGACACGGGGCACTGAAGCTTTCTTT. It is translated as CASSPLRTRGTEAFF.

The rearrangement uses TRBV4-1 and TRBJ2-1; weak D call: TRBD1 (7 bases). V was shortened by 0 bases and J by 12 bases, with 15 bases between the two germline ends. Germline values: CDR1 MGHRA, CDR2 YSYEKL. The CDR3 has 14 residues. The CDR3 DNA reads as TGCGCCAGCAGCCAAGATTGGACTAACAGGGGGCAGTTCTTC. Protein sequence: CASSQDWTNRGQFF.

This clone was found a few times. The CDR3 region is CASSLGTSQSGELFF. The CDR3, as DNA: TGCGCCAGCAGCTTGGGCACTAGCCAATCCGGGGAGCTGTTTTTT. The chain couples TRBV5-1 to TRBJ2-2, with D perhaps matching TRBD2 (6 bases). CDR1 is SGHRS and CDR2 is YFSETQ in the germline V gene. V was pared by 0 bases and J by 6 bases, with 12 bases between. The CDR3 consists of 15 residues.

The gene calls are TRBV6-1 and TRBJ1-1; the D gene is possibly TRBD1 (5 bases). Germline V gene sequence: CDR1 MNHNS, CDR2 SASEGT. V was shortened by 1 base and J by 9 bases, with 12 bases between the two germline ends. The CDR3 totals 13 residues. CDR3 sequence: CASSEVGGAQAFF. CDR3 DNA sequence: TGTGCCAGCAGTGAAGTCGGAGGGGCGCAAGCTTTCTTT.

The chain has TRBV6-6 and TRBJ2-4, with D perhaps being TRBD1 or TRBD2 (5 bases each). V was clipped by 6 bases and J by 5 bases, with 17 bases between them. The CDR3 totals 15 residues. Per the germline V gene, CDR1 is MNHNY and CDR2 is SVGAGI (reference sequence). CDR3 nucleotides: TGTGCCAGCAGCCGCGTGACAATGGGGGAAAACATTCAGTACTTC. This sequence encodes CASSRVTMGENIQYF.

This clone was picked up a small number of times. The chain combines TRBV13 with TRBJ1-1; 8 bases align to TRBD1. The CDR3 contains 12 residues. The V segment lost 4 bases and the J segment 7 bases; nucleotides outside the gene matches: 2. CDR1 and CDR2 from the germline V gene are PRHDT and FYEKMQ (reference sequence). CDR3 nucleotides: TGTGCCAGCAGCTCTGACAGGGGTGAAGCTTTCTTT. It encodes CASSSDRGEAFF.

This clone was seen more than once but under ten times. V gene TRBV6-5 combines with J gene TRBJ1-2; D ambiguous. CDR1 and CDR2 from the germline V gene are MNHEY and SVGAGI. The CDR3 has 13 residues. The V gene lost 0 bases and the J gene lost 5 bases, with 7 bases spanning the gap. CDR3 amino acids: CASSYSAAYGYTF. In DNA form, the CDR3 reads TGTGCCAGCAGTTACTCGGCCGCTTATGGCTACACCTTC.

This clone was recorded a few times. The chain combines TRBV7-2 with TRBJ1-2; possible D gene TRBD1, 5 bases. V lost 5 bases and J 0 bases, leaving 19 bases between the germline ends. In germline, CDR1 is SGHTA, CDR2 FQGNSA. The CDR3 consists of 17 residues. CDR3 in DNA: TGTGCCAGCAGCAGTCCGAAGGGCGTGGGGGCTAACTATGGCTACACCTTC. Translated: CASSSPKGVGANYGYTF.

This clone has more than one count but fewer than ten. V usage is TRBV11-3 and J usage is TRBJ2-1; TRBD2 aligns across 8 bases. CDR1 is SGHNT and CDR2 is YENEEA in the germline V gene. V trimming: 2 bases; J trimming: 6 bases; junction bases outside the gene matches: 12. The CDR3 is 17 residues long. The CDR3 region is CASSLRAGVWTGNEQFF. CDR3 coding DNA: TGTGCCAGCAGCTTAAGAGCGGGAGTGTGGACCGGCAATGAGCAGTTCTTC.

The J gene is TRBJ2-6, the V gene TRBV7-2; D is unresolved. The germline V and J ends were trimmed by 6 bases and 4 bases, with 7 bases remaining between them. Germline CDR1 SGHTA, CDR2 FQGNSA. The CDR3 has 13 amino acids. CDR3 bases: TGTGCCAGCAGACCTGGGGGGGCCAACGTCCTGACTTTC. It encodes CASRPGGANVLTF.